This is a list of T cell receptor beta chains from one sample in a study of somatic mutations in cytotoxic T cells in rheumatoid arthritis. TCRdb keeps only in-frame clones here, not all; method: immunoSEQ multiplex PCR. The sample lists 20,000 to 25,000 clones; 75% to 80% were seen once. The sample taken for sequencing was CD8+ T cells sorted from blood. Receptors originate from an adult with rheumatoid arthritis. Both conserved end residues are part of each CDR3. Fields, in order: V gene, D gene, J gene, clone size, CDR3 DNA, CDR3 protein. The D gene is left open where the match is weak. The listing skips clone size in some rows; elsewhere it reads once, few, many or a size class.

TRBV25-1	NA	TRBJ2-3	NA	TGTGCCAGCAGTGAATTGGGTGAAAGAGGAGATACGCAGTATTTT	CASSELGERGDTQYF
TRBV27	TRBD2	TRBJ2-7	NA	TGTGCCAGCAGCCGAAGGACTAGCAGAGCCTACGAGCAGTACTTC	CASSRRTSRAYEQYF
TRBV27	TRBD2	TRBJ2-2	NA	TGTGCCAGCAGCTGGGGCGGGGGGGTGTACACCGGGGAGCTGTTTTTT	CASSWGGGVYTGELFF
TRBV6-1	TRBD1	TRBJ2-2	NA	TGTGCCAGCAGTGAAATTCCGGGACAGGGAACCGGGGAGCTGTTTTTT	CASSEIPGQGTGELFF
TRBV4-1	TRBD1	TRBJ1-1	NA	TGCGCCAGCAGCCAAGGGTTGGACAGGGGGCTCGATGAAGCTTTCTTT	CASSQGLDRGLDEAFF
TRBV30	NA	TRBJ2-5	NA	TGTGCCTCGCGAACAGAGACCCAGTACTTC	CASRTETQYF
TRBV5-6	NA	TRBJ1-1	NA	TGTGCCAGCAGCCAGACAGGGAACACTGAAGCTTTCTTT	CASSQTGNTEAFF
TRBV18	TRBD1	TRBJ1-2	NA	TGTGCCAGCCGCGTTGGGACAGGGGGCGACGGCTATGGCTACACCTTC	CASRVGTGGDGYGYTF
TRBV29-1	NA	TRBJ1-2	NA	TGCAGCGTTGGGCAGGCAGGGGCTTTGGCCTATGGCTACACCTTC	CSVGQAGALAYGYTF
TRBV27	NA	TRBJ2-1	NA	TGTGCCAGCAGTTTGGCATACCCCTACAATGAGCAGTTCTTC	CASSLAYPYNEQFF
TRBV27	NA	TRBJ2-5	NA	TGTGCCAGCAGCCCCATCCTGGGGTCGGAGCAGTACTTC	CASSPILGSEQYF
TRBV4-1	NA	TRBJ2-2	NA	TGCGCCAGCAAAGTAGCGGAAGGCGGGGAGCTGTTTTTT	CASKVAEGGELFF
TRBV4-1	NA	TRBJ2-6	NA	TGCGCCAGCAGCCAAGGGGTACAGGGCTCTGGGGCCAACGTCCTGACTTTC	CASSQGVQGSGANVLTF
TRBV30	TRBD1	TRBJ2-7	NA	TGTGCCTGGGCGTCCTTAAGGGGGCGAACTTACGAGCAGTACTTC	CAWASLRGRTYEQYF
TRBV5-4	NA	TRBJ2-7	few	TGTGCCAGCAGCTTGGCCCCGGGGCCCACCGAGCAGTACTTC	CASSLAPGPTEQYF
TRBV13	NA	TRBJ2-5	NA	TGTGCCAGCAGCTCTTGGGGCAGCCAAGAGACCCAGTACTTC	CASSSWGSQETQYF
TRBV9	TRBD1	TRBJ1-3	NA	TGTGCCAGCAGTGGACAGGGCGCAGGAAACACCATATATTTT	CASSGQGAGNTIYF
TRBV13	NA	TRBJ2-5	once	TGTGCCAGCAGCTTAGGACAGGCTCAAGAGACCCAGTACTTC	CASSLGQAQETQYF
TRBV30	NA	TRBJ2-7	NA	TGTGCCTGGAGAGCCTCGACGGGGCGACTCGAGCAGTACTTC	CAWRASTGRLEQYF
TRBV9	TRBD2	TRBJ2-3	NA	TGTGCCAGCAGCCCACAGGCGGGAGAAGTAGATACGCAGTATTTT	CASSPQAGEVDTQYF
TRBV5-1	TRBD2	TRBJ2-1	NA	TGCGCCAGCAGCCCACCGGGCGGGGGGGCAGGTGAGCAGTTCTTC	CASSPPGGGAGEQFF
TRBV5-6	TRBD1	TRBJ2-5	NA	TGTGCCAGCAGCGGACAGGGAGTTGAGACCCAGTACTTC	CASSGQGVETQYF
TRBV4-3	NA	TRBJ2-2	NA	TGCGCCAGCAGCCAAGATACCGGTTCGTCCGGGGAGCTGTTTTTT	CASSQDTGSSGELFF
TRBV9	NA	TRBJ2-7	NA	TGTGCCAGCAGCGTAGCGACGGACAGCTACGAGCAGTACTTC	CASSVATDSYEQYF
TRBV5-1	NA	TRBJ1-3	NA	TGCGCCAGCAGCTTGTCCTCTGGAAACACCATATATTTT	CASSLSSGNTIYF
TRBV10-3	TRBD1	TRBJ2-7	NA	TGTGCCATCAGTGAGACAGGGGGCGACCTCCTATACGAGCAGTACTTC	CAISETGGDLLYEQYF
TRBV6-1	NA	TRBJ2-7	NA	TGTGCCAGCAGTGATGGGCACTTGTACGAGCAGTACTTC	CASSDGHLYEQYF
TRBV2	TRBD1	TRBJ2-2	NA	TGTGCCCGCTCAGGGACAGGGGACACCGGGGAGCTGTTTTTT	CARSGTGDTGELFF
TRBV7-2	NA	TRBJ2-5	NA	TGTGCCAGCAGCTTAGGCTCGAGGGCCCAGTACTTC	CASSLGSRAQYF
TRBV6-5	NA	TRBJ2-2	NA	TGTGCCAGCAGTTATTACACAGGGTCGGCCGGGGAGCTGTTTTTT	CASSYYTGSAGELFF
TRBV11-2	NA	TRBJ1-6	NA	TGTGCCAGCAGCTTAAGCCGTTCACCCCTCCACTTT	CASSLSRSPLHF
TRBV27	NA	TRBJ2-1	NA	TGTGCCAGCAGTTTAGCCGGCTTCGGATCCTACAATGAGCAGTTCTTC	CASSLAGFGSYNEQFF
TRBV6-5	NA	TRBJ1-1	NA	TGTGCCAGCAGACTCCGACAGTTTTTTGGTCTTTCAGCTTTCTTT	CASRLRQFFGLSAFF
TRBV7-2	TRBD1	TRBJ1-4	NA	TGTGCCAGCAGCCCCCTCCGGGACAGGGCCGAAAAACTGTTTTTT	CASSPLRDRAEKLFF
TRBV4-3	NA	TRBJ1-1	NA	TGCGCCAGCAGCCAAGATAGGGAACAGGGACGAGCTTTCTTT	CASSQDREQGRAFF
TRBV6-1	NA	TRBJ1-6	few	TGTGCCAGCAGTGAAAGGGCGGAGGATTCACCCCTCCACTTT	CASSERAEDSPLHF
TRBV27	NA	TRBJ2-7	few	TGTGCCAGCAGTTTAAATCTGGCAGGCGAGCAGTACTTC	CASSLNLAGEQYF
TRBV15	NA	TRBJ1-5	NA	TGTGCCACCAGCAGAGAACTCTCCTTGGGGCCCCAGCATTTT	CATSRELSLGPQHF
TRBV5-6	TRBD1	TRBJ2-7	NA	TGTGCCAGCAGCCCCGCCGCGGGACAGGGATCCTACGAGCAGTACTTC	CASSPAAGQGSYEQYF
TRBV5-6	NA	TRBJ2-1	NA	TGTGCCAGCGCGGTGGGAAGCTCCTACAATGAGCAGTTCTTC	CASAVGSSYNEQFF
TRBV9	NA	TRBJ2-7	NA	TGTGCCAGCAGCGTAGGCGGCCGTTCCTACGAGCAGTACTTC	CASSVGGRSYEQYF
TRBV27	TRBD1	TRBJ1-1	NA	TGTGCCAGCAGTTTATCCACAGGGGGCTTTGCTGAAGCTTTCTTT	CASSLSTGGFAEAFF
TRBV10-2	TRBD2	TRBJ2-3	NA	TGCGCCAGCAGTCCGACTAGCGGGGCTCTCTTAGGCACAGATACGCAGTATTTT	CASSPTSGALLGTDTQYF
TRBV18	TRBD2	TRBJ2-5	once	TGTGCCAGCTCACCACCTCCTGGTTATAGCGGGGGACACCAAGAGACCCAGTACTTC	CASSPPPGYSGGHQETQYF
TRBV5-1	NA	TRBJ2-1	NA	TGCGCCAGCAGCTTCGATTTTAGCTCCTACAATGAGCAGTTCTTC	CASSFDFSSYNEQFF
TRBV13	NA	TRBJ1-1	NA	TGTGCCAGCAGCCTCCCCGGGGGTCGTGAAGCTTTCTTT	CASSLPGGREAFF
TRBV21-1	NA	TRBJ2-7	NA	TGTGCCAGCAGCAAAGACGGCAGAGACGAGCAGTACTTC	CASSKDGRDEQYF
TRBV6-5	TRBD1	TRBJ1-2	NA	TGTGCCAGCAGTTTATGGACAGGGGGAGGTTATGGCTACACCTTC	CASSLWTGGGYGYTF
TRBV10-3	TRBD1	TRBJ2-5	NA	TGTGCCATCAGTGGGGGGGGGACAGGGGCATCGCAAGAGACCCAGTACTTC	CAISGGGTGASQETQYF
TRBV6-6	NA	TRBJ1-1	NA	TGTGCCAGCAGTTACTCGAGCAGGGAGGGCACTGAAGCTTTCTTT	CASSYSSREGTEAFF
TRBV2	NA	TRBJ2-3	NA	TGTGCCAGCAACTCGGGAGTCGAAGATACGCAGTATTTT	CASNSGVEDTQYF
TRBV30	TRBD1	TRBJ1-4	once	TGTGCCTGGACCTCGGGGACAGCGATGAGAGAAAAACTGTTTTTT	CAWTSGTAMREKLFF
TRBV5-1	NA	TRBJ2-6	NA	TGCGCCAGCAGCCTAAGCGGTGCTGGGGCCAACGTCCTGACTTTC	CASSLSGAGANVLTF
TRBV30	TRBD1	TRBJ2-1	NA	TGTGCCTGGAGTCACGGGACAGGGCGATACAATGAGCAGTTCTTC	CAWSHGTGRYNEQFF